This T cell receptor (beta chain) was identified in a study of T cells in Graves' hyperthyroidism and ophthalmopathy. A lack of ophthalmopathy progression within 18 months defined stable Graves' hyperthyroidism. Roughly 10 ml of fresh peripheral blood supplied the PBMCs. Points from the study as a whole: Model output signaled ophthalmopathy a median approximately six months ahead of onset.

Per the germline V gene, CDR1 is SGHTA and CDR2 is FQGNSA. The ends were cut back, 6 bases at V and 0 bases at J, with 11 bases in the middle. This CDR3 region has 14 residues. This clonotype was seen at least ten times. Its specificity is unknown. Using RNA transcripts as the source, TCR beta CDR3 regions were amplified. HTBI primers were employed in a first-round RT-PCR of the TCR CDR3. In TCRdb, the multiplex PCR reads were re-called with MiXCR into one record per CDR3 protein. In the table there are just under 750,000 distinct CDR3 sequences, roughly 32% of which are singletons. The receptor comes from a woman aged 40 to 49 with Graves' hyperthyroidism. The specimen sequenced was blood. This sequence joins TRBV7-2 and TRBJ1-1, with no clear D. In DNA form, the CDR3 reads TGTGCCAGCAGGGTCGGGGTCTTGAACACTGAAGCTTTCTTT. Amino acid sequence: CASRVGVLNTEAFF.